The 10 T cell receptor beta chains below come from one sample, sequenced in a study of T cell changes during pregnancy in multiple sclerosis. The repertoire was sequenced with immunoSEQ multiplex PCR; TCRdb's copy has only in-frame clones and lacks some. Here the sample spans tens of thousands of clones, nearly 95% being singletons. Sequenced here: peripheral blood, sampled in the second trimester of pregnancy. The receptors stem from a female donor with multiple sclerosis, enrolled in a pregnancy study.

V usage is TRBV18 and J usage is TRBJ2-1; 14 nucleotides line up with TRBD2. The CDR3 is made up of 16 amino acids. Germline CDR1 reads KGHSH; CDR2 reads LQKENI. V lost 9 bases to trimming and J lost 7 bases; unmatched junction nucleotides: 11. The DNA for the CDR3 is TGTGCCAGTTCAAGGGGACTAGCGGGAGTCTTGAATGAGCAGTTCTTC. As protein: CASSRGLAGVLNEQFF.

The table lists this clone with a few counts. The V gene is TRBV5-1, the J gene TRBJ2-5; 7 nucleotides agree with TRBD2. The CDR3 has 16 amino acids. The V gene's germline CDR1 is SGHRS and CDR2 YFSETQ. The ends lost 5 bases at V and 5 bases at J; junction bases unmatched: 15. CDR3 sequence reads: CASRWSGNKQQETQYF. Here the CDR3 DNA reads TGCGCCAGCAGGTGGAGCGGGAACAAACAGCAGGAGACCCAGTACTTC.

This clone was counted once. V usage is TRBV27 and J usage is TRBJ2-6, with 8 bases fitting TRBD1. The CDR3 extends over 16 amino acids. J lost 2 bases, V lost 7 bases, and 7 bases had no gene match. Germline CDR1 reads MNHEY; CDR2 reads SMNVEV (reference sequence). Here the CDR3 reads CASKDRASAGANVLTF. As DNA, the CDR3 is TGTGCCAGCAAGGACAGGGCTTCGGCTGGGGCCAACGTCCTGACTTTC.

The rearrangement uses TRBV5-1 and TRBJ2-1; 9 nucleotides agree with TRBD2. The CDR3 is 15 residues long. V lost 1 base, J lost 5 bases, and 4 bases stayed unmatched. Per germline, CDR1 SGHRS and CDR2 YFSETQ. This CDR3 is CASSLYRLADNEQFF. The CDR3 coding sequence is TGCGCCAGCAGCTTGTACCGACTAGCGGACAATGAGCAGTTCTTC.

The chain is built from TRBV5-1 and TRBJ2-7; TRBD2 agrees at 10 bases. Per germline, CDR1 SGHRS and CDR2 YFSETQ. V lost 0 bases to trimming and J lost 4 bases; unmatched junction nucleotides: 4. This CDR3 is built from 15 residues. CDR3 protein: CASSLVLAGDYEQYF. In nucleotides, the CDR3 is TGCGCCAGCAGCTTGGTCCTAGCGGGGGATTACGAGCAGTACTTC.

V is TRBV5-5 and J is TRBJ2-1; 9 positions agree with TRBD2. CDR3 length: 15 residues. CDR1 is SGHKS, CDR2 YYEKEE, per germline (reference sequence). V shed 2 bases, J shed 4 bases, and the junction held 4 bases outside the gene matches. CDR3 sequence: CASSFRLAGYNEQFF. Here the CDR3 DNA reads TGTGCCAGCAGCTTTAGGCTAGCGGGGTACAATGAGCAGTTCTTC.

The chain links TRBV19 to TRBJ2-7; D is perhaps TRBD1 (6 bases). Trimming cost V 7 bases and J 6 bases, with 19 bases left between them. Germline CDR1 and CDR2: LNHDA and SQIVND (reference sequence). The CDR3 spans 14 residues. The CDR3 DNA reads as TGTGCCAGTACGCAGGGGCAAATAGGAGGCGAGCAGTACTTC. Translated: CASTQGQIGGEQYF. Full variable domain (rest looked up from reference TRBV19 and TRBJ2-7): DGGITQSPKYLFRKEGQNVTLSCEQNLNHDAMYWYRQDPGQGLRLIYYSQIVNDFQKGDIAEGYSVSREKKESFPLTVTSAQKNPTAFYLCASTQGQIGGEQYFGPGTRLTVT.

V usage is TRBV5-4 and J usage is TRBJ1-1; 11 nucleotides agree with TRBD1. Trimming removed 4 bases from V and 1 base from J; junction bases left unmatched: 9. The length of the CDR3 is 17 residues. Germline V gene sequence: CDR1 SGHNT, CDR2 YYREEE (reference sequence). CDR3 in amino acids: CASSRDRGGVRNTEAFF. The DNA of the CDR3 is TGTGCCAGCAGCCGGGACAGGGGGGGAGTCCGGAACACTGAAGCTTTCTTT.

The chain combines TRBV25-1 with TRBJ1-2; TRBD1 matches 8 bases. CDR1 and CDR2 from the germline V gene are MGHDK and SYGVNS. CDR3 size: 15 residues. Unmatched junction bases numbered 7, after V lost 0 bases and J lost 7 bases. CDR3 nucleotides: TGTGCCAGCAGTGAATACCTGGACAGGGTGGGTGGCTACACCTTC. Amino acid sequence: CASSEYLDRVGGYTF.

This clone was seen a single time. Written as DNA, the CDR3 is TGTGCCAGCAGTGGGCCGGCGGGAGAGTACAATGAGCAGTTCTTC. Protein: CASSGPAGEYNEQFF. The chain links TRBV2 to TRBJ2-1, with TRBD2 matching 7 bases. The CDR3 spans 15 residues. Germline V gene sequence: CDR1 SNHLY, CDR2 FYNNEI. Losses at the gene ends were 4 bases for V and 4 bases for J; bases not matched to a gene: 7.